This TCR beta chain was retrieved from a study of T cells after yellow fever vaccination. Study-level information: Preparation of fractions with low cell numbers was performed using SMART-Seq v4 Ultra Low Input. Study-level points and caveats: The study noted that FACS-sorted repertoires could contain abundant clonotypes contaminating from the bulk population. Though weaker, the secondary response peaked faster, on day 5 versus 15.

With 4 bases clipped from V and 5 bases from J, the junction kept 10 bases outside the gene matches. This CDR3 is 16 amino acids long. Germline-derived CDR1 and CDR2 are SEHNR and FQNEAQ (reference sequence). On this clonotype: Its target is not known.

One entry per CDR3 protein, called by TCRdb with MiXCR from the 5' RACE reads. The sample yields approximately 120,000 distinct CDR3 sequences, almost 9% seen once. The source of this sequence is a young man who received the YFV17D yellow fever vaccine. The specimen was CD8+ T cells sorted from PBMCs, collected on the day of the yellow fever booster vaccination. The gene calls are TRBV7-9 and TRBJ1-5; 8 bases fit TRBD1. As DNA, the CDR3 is TGTGCCAGCAGCTCAGTGAGGGCACAGGGGGATCAGCCCCAGCATTTT. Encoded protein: CASSSVRAQGDQPQHF. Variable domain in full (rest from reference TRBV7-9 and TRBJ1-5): DTGVSQNPRHKITKRGQNVTFRCDPISEHNRLYWYRQTLGQGPEFLTYFQNEAQLEKSRLLSDRFSAERPKGSFSTLEIQRTEQGDSAMYLCASSSVRAQGDQPQHFGDGTRLSIL.